Listed here are 16 T cell receptor beta chains from one sample, sequenced in a study of cytomegalovirus exposure and HLA in healthy donors. Data came from immunoSEQ multiplex PCR; TCRdb stores just in-frame clones and leaves some out. The sample holds 95,000 to 150,000 clones, approximately 92% seen once. Source material: PBMCs. The receptors originated from a woman aged 18-35 years in good health and CMV-seronegative.

The chain joins TRBV5-1 to TRBJ1-1; 7 bases match TRBD1. CDR1 SGHRS and CDR2 YFSETQ come from the germline V gene. The CDR3 extends over 12 amino acids. The V gene end was trimmed by 2 bases and the J gene end by 11 bases; junction bases not matched to a gene: 6. The chain's CDR3 is CASSFTTGEAFF. The CDR3 nucleotides are TGCGCCAGCAGCTTTACAACAGGGGAGGCTTTCTTT.

In DNA, the CDR3 is TGTGCCAGCAGCTCTAGCGGGGTAACCGGGGAGCTGTTTTTT. Amino acid sequence: CASSSSGVTGELFF. V usage is TRBV13 and J usage is TRBJ2-2, with TRBD2 matching 9 bases. V lost 4 bases to trimming and J lost 5 bases; unmatched junction nucleotides: 2. This CDR3 has 14 residues. CDR1 is PRHDT and CDR2 is FYEKMQ in the germline V gene (reference sequence).

The CDR3, as DNA: TGTGCCAGCAGTGACCTCGGACTAGCGGGGGACCCAGGGACGCAGTATTTT. It specifies CASSDLGLAGDPGTQYF. V and J are TRBV25-1 and TRBJ2-3, with 13 bases aligning to TRBD2. The CDR3 is made up of 17 amino acids. The V segment lost 3 bases and the J segment 9 bases; nucleotides outside the gene matches: 12. CDR1 MGHDK and CDR2 SYGVNS come from the germline V gene.

The rearrangement joins TRBV2 to TRBJ2-2, with TRBD2 matching 8 bases. The CDR3 runs to 16 residues. Germline loops: CDR1 SNHLY, CDR2 FYNNEI. J was trimmed by 5 bases and V by 7 bases; bases with no gene match: 12. The CDR3 coding sequence is TGTGCCAGCACGAGTCGGGAGGGGACGATGACCGGGGAGCTGTTTTTT. This translates into CASTSREGTMTGELFF.

The chain has TRBV9 and TRBJ2-2; 8 bases align to TRBD2. Trimming cost V 0 bases and J 2 bases; bases outside gene matches: 0. CDR1 and CDR2 (germline): SGDLS, YYNGEE. The CDR3 spans 15 residues. The CDR3 coding sequence is TGTGCCAGCAGCGTAGGGACTAGCAACACCGGGGAGCTGTTTTTT. As protein: CASSVGTSNTGELFF.

This chain connects TRBV27 to TRBJ1-1; weak D call: TRBD1 (6 bases). Trimming pared 4 bases from V and 5 bases from J, leaving 14 bases between. The V gene's germline CDR1 is MNHEY and CDR2 SMNVEV (reference sequence). This CDR3 is built from 14 residues. The CDR3 sequence is CASSYAGGRTEAFF. The CDR3, as DNA: TGTGCCAGCAGTTACGCCGGGGGGCGAACTGAAGCTTTCTTT.

The chain has TRBV30 and TRBJ2-2; D is unresolved. Trimming cost V 0 bases and J 6 bases, with 8 bases left between them. The length of the CDR3 is 13 residues. Germline V gene sequence: CDR1 GTSNPN, CDR2 SVGIG (reference sequence). The CDR3 reads CAWSVIASGELFF. As DNA, the CDR3 is TGTGCCTGGAGTGTAATAGCATCCGGGGAGCTGTTTTTT.

V and J are TRBV6-1 and TRBJ1-3, with D uncertain. Trimming took 4 bases from V and 3 from J, leaving 4 bases between them. There are 12 residues in the CDR3. The germline V gene encodes CDR1 MNHNS and CDR2 SASEGT. This CDR3 reads CASSGGGNTIYF. CDR3 DNA: TGTGCCAGCAGTGGAGGTGGAAACACCATATATTTT.

CDR3 residues: CASSPLKREHDYEQYF. The DNA for the CDR3 is TGTGCCAGCAGCCCGCTGAAGCGGGAGCATGACTACGAGCAGTACTTC. This rearrangement joins TRBV11-2 to TRBJ2-7; 8 bases align to TRBD2. Germline CDR1 SGHAT, CDR2 FQNNGV. V lost 5 bases, J lost 3 bases, and 12 bases stayed unmatched. CDR3 size: 16 residues.

The chain links TRBV29-1 to TRBJ1-2, with TRBD1 as a possible D gene (5 bases). V was clipped by 7 bases and J by 8 bases, with 26 bases between them. CDR3 length: 15 residues. The germline V gene has CDR1 SQVTM and CDR2 ANQGSEA. This CDR3 reads CSGELRGKESGGYTF. CDR3 in DNA: TGCAGCGGGGAACTGCGGGGAAAGGAATCAGGGGGCTACACCTTC.

This chain links TRBV7-9 with TRBJ2-7, with 15 bases fitting TRBD2. V trimming: 3 bases; J trimming: 5 bases; junction bases outside the gene matches: 5. Per the germline V gene, CDR1 is SEHNR and CDR2 is FQNEAQ (reference sequence). This CDR3 contains 16 residues. CDR3 sequence (DNA): TGTGCCAGCAGCTTTGGACTAGCGGGAGGGCCCCACGAGCAGTACTTC. Protein sequence: CASSFGLAGGPHEQYF.

This sequence joins TRBV7-9 and TRBJ1-3, with 10 bases matching TRBD1. Trimming at V came to 6 bases and at J to 4 bases, leaving 9 bases not matched to a gene. The CDR3 has 16 amino acids. Per germline, CDR1 SEHNR and CDR2 FQNEAQ (reference sequence). CDR3 in DNA: TGTGCCAGCAGGAGGTCGGACAGGGGGACAGGAAACACCATATATTTT. As protein: CASRRSDRGTGNTIYF.

The chain combines TRBV27 with TRBJ2-7; the match to TRBD1 covers 11 bases. V lost 6 bases, J lost 2 bases, and 0 bases stayed unmatched. Germline assignment: CDR1 MNHEY and CDR2 SMNVEV (reference sequence). The CDR3 consists of 13 residues. The CDR3: CASRGQGAYEQYV. DNA for the CDR3: TGTGCCAGCAGGGGACAGGGGGCCTACGAGCAGTACGTC.

The chain has TRBV29-1 and TRBJ2-7, with 11 bases that match TRBD2. Unmatched junction bases numbered 6, after V lost 4 bases and J lost 4 bases. Germline CDR1 is SQVTM and CDR2 is ANQGSEA. The CDR3 covers 14 residues. CDR3 DNA sequence: TGCAGCGTTGTGGGACTAGCGGACCTTTACGAGCAGTACTTC. It yields the protein CSVVGLADLYEQYF.

V is TRBV5-1 and J is TRBJ2-4, with TRBD1 identical over 7 bases. With 4 bases clipped from V and 7 bases from J, the junction kept 11 bases outside the gene matches. The CDR3 length is 15 residues. CDR1 is SGHRS, CDR2 YFSETQ, per germline. DNA of the CDR3: TGCGCCAGCAGCGGCCAGGGACAGCCTGTTAACATTCAGTACTTC. Translating gives CASSGQGQPVNIQYF.

The J gene is TRBJ2-1, the V gene TRBV5-6; weak D call: TRBD1 (6 bases). Germline loops: CDR1 SGHDT, CDR2 YYEEEE. V was trimmed by 5 bases and J by 6 bases, leaving 21 bases between them. The CDR3 runs 16 residues. The CDR3 spells CASREWTVKASNEQFF. The CDR3 DNA follows: TGTGCCAGCAGGGAATGGACAGTCAAAGCATCCAATGAGCAGTTCTTC.